The rows below give T cell receptor beta chains drawn from one sample of a study of T cell repertoires in cytomegalovirus infection. TCRdb fed the reads into MiXCR, producing one record per CDR3 protein. This sample has about 140,000 distinct CDR3 sequences; roughly 6% occur once, and the top ten carry roughly 17%. Sequencing was carried out using PBMCs. The receptors originated from a human donor in good health (CMV status not recorded). Some clones in this sample may be carry-over from other donors' samples. CDR3s include the opening cysteine and the closing phenylalanine or tryptophan. Each record gives: D gene, clone size, J gene, V gene, CDR3 protein, CDR3 DNA. The D gene is left open where the match is weak. Size values are once, few and many counts, or a class for expanded clones, and some rows have none.

>TRBD1|many|TRBJ1-3|TRBV4-3
CASSQATGPGNTIYF
TGCGCCAGCAGCCAAGCGACAGGGCCTGGAAACACCATATATTTT
>TRBD1|-|TRBJ2-1|TRBV12-3/TRBV12-4
CASSIILSDRGTYNEQFF
TGTGCCAGCAGCATCATACTATCGGACAGGGGCACCTACAATGAGCAGTTCTTC
>-|many|TRBJ2-2|TRBV7-2
CASSLSLQDTGELFF
TGTGCCAGCAGCTTAAGCCTACAGGACACCGGGGAGCTGTTTTTT
>-|few|TRBJ2-5|TRBV4-1
CASSQVPQETQYF
TGCGCCAGCAGCCAAGTCCCCCAAGAGACCCAGTACTTC
>-|many|TRBJ2-5|TRBV7-2
CASSPILGQGGETQYF
TGTGCCAGCAGCCCGATACTAGGACAGGGAGGGGAGACCCAGTACTTC
>-|many|TRBJ1-1|TRBV7-2
CASSLDATKAFF
TGTGCCAGCAGCTTAGACGCGACCAAAGCTTTCTTT
>-|many|TRBJ1-1|TRBV7-9
CASSWYRAGGTEAFF
TGTGCCAGCAGCTGGTACAGGGCTGGGGGCACTGAAGCTTTCTTT
>TRBD1|many|TRBJ1-2|TRBV15
CATSRTQTGGGGYTF
TGTGCCACCAGCAGGACCCAAACAGGGGGGGGAGGCTACACCTTC
>-|-|TRBJ2-3|TRBV5-4
CASSLGADLQDTQYF
TGTGCCAGCAGCTTGGGAGCGGACCTACAAGATACGCAGTATTTT
>-|many|TRBJ1-5|TRBV19
CASGLTRGQPQHF
TGTGCCAGTGGACTTACAAGGGGTCAGCCCCAGCATTTT
>TRBD1|many|TRBJ2-1|TRBV27
CASSIGQGTKFF
TGTGCCAGCAGTATAGGACAGGGGACAAAGTTCTTC
>-|many|TRBJ2-1|TRBV7-2
CASSLGTANEQFF
TGTGCCAGCAGCCTAGGGACTGCGAATGAGCAGTTCTTC
>-|many|TRBJ1-6|TRBV19
CASSIRGGQDKPPLHF
TGTGCCAGTAGTATACGAGGAGGGCAGGATAAACCACCCCTCCACTTT
>TRBD1|many|TRBJ1-2|TRBV27
CASSLSTGGYGYTF
TGTGCCAGCAGTTTATCGACAGGGGGTTATGGCTACACCTTC
>-|few|TRBJ1-2|TRBV14
CASSQEKGLHRSYGYTF
TGTGCCAGCAGCCAAGAAAAGGGTCTTCACAGATCCTATGGCTACACCTTC
>-|many|TRBJ1-2|TRBV7-2
CASSPTDGYTF
TGTGCCAGCAGCCCTACGGATGGCTACACCTTC
>TRBD1|-|TRBJ2-5|TRBV29-1
CSVWDRGRETQYF
TGCAGCGTTTGGGACAGGGGCAGGGAGACCCAGTACTTC
>-|-|TRBJ2-4|TRBV2
CASSAGHSGNIQYF
TGTGCCAGCAGTGCCGGACATTCGGGGAACATTCAGTACTTC
>-|many|TRBJ2-5|TRBV7-2
CASSSSWREETQYF
TGTGCCAGCAGCTCCTCTTGGCGAGAGGAGACCCAGTACTTC
>TRBD2|few|TRBJ2-2|TRBV20-1
CSARTGGPNTGELFF
TGCAGTGCTAGAACGGGGGGGCCTAACACCGGGGAGCTGTTTTTT
>-|many|TRBJ2-7|TRBV6-2/TRBV6-3
CASSYISSIRGLYEQYF
TGTGCCAGCAGTTATATTTCCTCGATTAGGGGACTCTACGAGCAGTACTTC
>TRBD2|many|TRBJ2-1|TRBV7-2
CASSLASGGGAYNEQFF
TGTGCCAGCAGCTTAGCTTCTGGCGGGGGGGCCTACAATGAGCAGTTCTTC
>-|many|TRBJ2-3|TRBV15
CATSRARLRGGTDTQYF
TGTGCCACCAGCAGAGCCAGGTTGAGGGGGGGCACAGATACGCAGTATTTT
>-|-|TRBJ1-5|TRBV6-1
CANSEQAGEGQPQHF
TGTGCCAACAGTGAACAAGCAGGGGAGGGGCAGCCCCAGCATTTT
>-|many|TRBJ1-1|TRBV7-2
CASSPAFTNTEAFF
TGTGCCAGCAGCCCAGCTTTTACGAACACTGAAGCTTTCTTT
>-|many|TRBJ2-7|TRBV7-2
CASSSLTQGLDYEQYF
TGTGCCAGCAGCTCCCTCACTCAGGGTTTGGACTACGAGCAGTACTTC
>-|few|TRBJ1-2|TRBV2
CASSWVTGGGYGYTF
TGTGCCAGCAGTTGGGTGACAGGAGGGGGCTATGGCTACACCTTC
>-|many|TRBJ2-7|TRBV19
CASSISPRRALEQYF
TGTGCCAGTAGTATATCCCCAAGGAGGGCCCTCGAGCAGTACTTC
>TRBD1|few|TRBJ1-2|TRBV7-6
CASSSVDRDADYGYTF
TGTGCCAGCAGCTCGGTTGACAGGGACGCGGACTATGGCTACACCTTC
>-|many|TRBJ1-1|TRBV7-2
CASSSLIKNTEAFF
TGTGCCAGCAGCTCCCTCATTAAGAACACTGAAGCTTTCTTT
>-|-|TRBJ2-7|TRBV7-2
CASSFSGQTYEQYF
TGTGCCAGCAGCTTCAGCGGACAGACCTACGAGCAGTACTTC
>-|few|TRBJ2-2|TRBV5-1
CASSLSQRQTGELFF
TGCGCCAGCAGCTTGTCCCAGAGGCAGACCGGGGAGCTGTTTTTT
>TRBD2|many|TRBJ2-1|TRBV28
CASSLVAGLANEQFF
TGTGCCAGCAGTTTAGTGGCGGGACTAGCGAATGAGCAGTTCTTC
>-|many|TRBJ1-6|TRBV20-1
CSASPVGSYNSPLHF
TGCAGTGCTAGTCCAGTCGGGTCCTATAATTCACCCCTCCACTTT
>-|-|TRBJ2-2|TRBV2
CASSAWGDTGELFF
TGTGCCAGCAGTGCGTGGGGGGACACCGGGGAGCTGTTTTTT
>TRBD2|many|TRBJ2-1|TRBV18
CASSPTSGGIVEQFF
TGTGCCAGCTCACCCACTAGCGGGGGGATCGTGGAGCAGTTCTTC
>-|few|TRBJ1-6|TRBV12-3/TRBV12-4
CASSSSGPRMGTLHF
TGTGCCAGCAGTTCTTCCGGGCCTAGAATGGGTACCCTCCACTTT
>-|many|TRBJ2-3|TRBV7-2
CASSLGDWPRTDTQYF
TGTGCCAGCAGCTTAGGTGACTGGCCTCGCACAGATACGCAGTATTTT
>-|many|TRBJ2-3|TRBV7-2
CASSLTADTQYF
TGTGCCAGCTCCCTAACAGCAGATACGCAGTATTTT
>TRBD1|few|TRBJ1-2|TRBV14
CASSPNRGGYYGYTF
TGTGCCAGCAGCCCAAACAGGGGCGGATACTATGGCTACACCTTC
>-|few|TRBJ2-1|TRBV12-3/TRBV12-4
CASSWDYNEQFF
TGTGCCAGCAGTTGGGACTACAATGAGCAGTTCTTC
>TRBD2|many|TRBJ2-1|TRBV11-2
CASSPELAGASSSYNEQFF
TGTGCCAGCAGCCCGGAACTAGCGGGGGCCAGTAGCTCCTACAATGAGCAGTTCTTC
>-|many|TRBJ2-4|TRBV2
CASSGGEQEVAKNIQYF
TGTGCCAGCAGTGGGGGAGAACAGGAGGTAGCCAAAAACATTCAGTACTTC
>-|many|TRBJ1-5|TRBV12-5
CASGLYPGNQPQHF
TGTGCTAGTGGTTTGTATCCAGGGAATCAGCCCCAGCATTTT
>TRBD2|many|TRBJ2-5|TRBV7-2
CASIVAGGETQYF
TGTGCCAGCATAGTTGCGGGGGGAGAGACCCAGTACTTC
>-|many|TRBJ2-3|TRBV7-8
CASSLARGGPSTDTQYF
TGTGCCAGCAGCTTAGCACGAGGGGGTCCTAGCACAGATACGCAGTATTTT
>-|many|TRBJ1-2|TRBV7-2
CASSTGVYGYTF
TGTGCCAGCAGCACGGGGGTCTATGGCTACACCTTC
>-|-|TRBJ1-5|TRBV20-1
CSARGGDQPQHF
TGCAGTGCTAGGGGGGGGGATCAGCCCCAGCATTTT
>-|many|TRBJ1-1|TRBV7-9
CASSSTGGSPNTEAFF
TGTGCCAGCAGCTCTACAGGAGGGTCACCGAACACTGAAGCTTTCTTT
>TRBD2|many|TRBJ2-7|TRBV7-2
CASSLASSGVRSYEQYF
TGTGCCAGCAGCTTAGCCTCTAGCGGGGTACGCTCGTACGAGCAGTACTTC
>-|many|TRBJ1-2|TRBV19
CASSLTYYGYTF
TGTGCCAGTAGCCTGACCTACTATGGCTACACCTTC
>-|-|TRBJ2-5|TRBV7-9
CASSLDGLTGQETQYF
TGTGCCAGCAGCTTAGATGGCCTGACAGGCCAAGAGACCCAGTACTTC
>TRBD1|many|TRBJ1-5|TRBV7-6
CASSLLEGADQPQHF
TGTGCCAGCAGCTTATTAGAGGGGGCTGATCAGCCCCAGCATTTT